The 11 T cell receptor beta chains reported below all come from one sample, sequenced in a study of T cells after yellow fever vaccination. TCRdb reprocessed the 5' RACE reads via MiXCR and lists one record per CDR3 protein. The top ten hold 3% to 4% of the sample, which has some 240,000 distinct CDR3 sequences, roughly 5.2% seen once. This specimen consisted of CD4+ T cells sorted from PBMCs, obtained on the day of the yellow fever booster vaccination. These receptors all come from a man between 18 and 35 years old who received the YFV17D yellow fever vaccine.

In this sample, this clonotype turned up a few times. V usage is TRBV6-6 and J usage is TRBJ2-3; 9 bases are shared with TRBD1. Germline-derived CDR1 and CDR2 are MNHNY and SVGAGI (reference sequence). Germline trimming cut 6 bases from V and 2 bases from J; bases unmatched to any gene: 6. The CDR3 loop spans 15 amino acids. CDR3 sequence (DNA): TGTGCCAGCAGGCCGGGACAGGGCCACACAGATACGCAGTATTTT. Its translation: CASRPGQGHTDTQYF.

This clonotype was detected a few times. The chain uses TRBV6-2 or TRBV6-3 and TRBJ2-7, with D possibly matching TRBD2 (6 bases). Trimming took 5 bases from V and 3 from J, leaving 14 bases between them. The length of the CDR3 is 14 residues. From germline, CDR1 is MNHEY and CDR2 SVGEGT. The CDR3 bases are TGTGCCAGCAGTCTCCACGGGAGACTCTACGAGCAGTACTTC. Protein: CASSLHGRLYEQYF.

The sample holds a few counts of this clonotype. V usage is TRBV5-1 and J usage is TRBJ2-3; maybe TRBD1 (6 bases). Germline V gene data show CDR1 as SGHRS and CDR2 as YFSETQ. The V and J ends lost 7 bases and 5 bases respectively, with 14 bases between them. There are 13 residues in the CDR3. CDR3 protein: CASRNLGGDTQYF. Written as DNA, the CDR3 is TGCGCCAGCCGAAACCTAGGGGGAGATACGCAGTATTTT.

There are a few counts of this clonotype. V gene TRBV6-2 or TRBV6-3 combines with J gene TRBJ2-1; 7 nucleotides line up with TRBD2. Looked up from germline, CDR1 is MNHEY and CDR2 is SVGEGT. V lost 5 bases and J lost 9; bases outside the gene matches: 7. The CDR3 contains 13 residues. The CDR3 reads CASSPWGGGEQFF. The CDR3 DNA follows: TGTGCCAGCAGTCCCTGGGGGGGGGGTGAGCAGTTCTTC.

Remarks on this clonotype: The junction differs from germline at one of its ends, possibly a read error. The chain uses TRBV10-3 and TRBJ1-2; the D gene is possibly TRBD1 (5 bases). Germline loops: CDR1 ENHRY, CDR2 SYGVKD. The CDR3 covers 11 residues. The CDR3 protein is CAISDSQDTLF. CDR3 bases: TGTGCCATCAGTGATTCCCAGGACACCCTCTTC.

The V call is TRBV7-8, the J call TRBJ1-1; possible D gene TRBD1, 5 bases. CDR3 size: 14 residues. Germline lookup yields CDR1 SGHVS and CDR2 FQNEAQ. V was pared by 5 bases and J by 4 bases, with 14 bases between. Written as DNA, the CDR3 is TGTGCCAGCAGCGGCAGGGTGTCTGGCACTGAAGCTTTCTTT. This encodes CASSGRVSGTEAFF.

This clonotype was observed at least ten times. This chain uses TRBV5-1 with TRBJ2-3; no clear D gene. Germline CDR1 SGHRS, CDR2 YFSETQ. Trimming pared 5 bases from V and 3 bases from J, leaving 10 bases between. This CDR3 region has 13 residues. CDR3 sequence: CASRMEGTDTQYF. CDR3 nucleotide sequence: TGCGCCAGCAGGATGGAAGGAACAGATACGCAGTATTTT.

This clonotype was seen repeatedly, ten times or more. The genes are TRBV4-1 and TRBJ2-2; D not resolved. The CDR3 runs 12 residues. Trimming removed 5 bases from V and 8 bases from J, with 9 bases in between. Germline lookup yields CDR1 MGHRA and CDR2 YSYEKL. CDR3 loop: CASSSNGGELFF. Here the CDR3 DNA reads TGCGCCAGCAGCTCAAACGGGGGGGAGCTGTTTTTT.

The rearrangement uses TRBV6-6 and TRBJ2-3, with 7 bases lining up with TRBD1. With 0 bases clipped from V and 2 bases from J, the junction kept 5 bases outside the gene matches. CDR1 and CDR2 (germline): MNHNY, SVGAGI (reference sequence). The CDR3 consists of 16 residues. CDR3 loop: CASSYSTGSLTDTQYF. Here the CDR3 DNA reads TGTGCCAGCAGTTACTCGACAGGGAGCCTCACAGATACGCAGTATTTT.

In its sample, this clonotype was seen a few times. The chain carries TRBV28 and TRBJ2-7, with D unresolved. The V and J ends lost 5 bases and 7 bases respectively, with 15 bases between them. This CDR3 has 13 residues. The germline CDR1 and CDR2 sequences are MDHEN and SYDVKM. Written as DNA, the CDR3 is TGTGCCAGCAGTAAAGGGTGGTCGGAAGAGCAGTACGTC. This gives the protein CASSKGWSEEQYV.

This clonotype was recorded many times. The chain is built from TRBV20-1 and TRBJ2-3; no clear D. CDR3 length equals 11 residues. CDR1 DFQATT and CDR2 SNEGSKA come from the germline V gene (reference sequence). The V and J ends lost 6 bases and 6 bases respectively, with 10 bases between them. CDR3 coding DNA: TGCAGTGCCGATAATAGGGATACGCAGTATTTT. Translation: CSADNRDTQYF.